These 28 T cell receptor beta chains originate from one sample sequenced in a study of blood T cell repertoires in COVID-19 (TCRdb year 2020). Library prep was done by the immunoSEQ multiplex PCR assay. Not all clones reach the TCRdb copy of this immuneACCESS table, which keeps in-frame sequences only. Checked studies attribute under half of the gap to unresolved V genes and leave the rest unexplained. The table for this sample lists 50,000 to 70,000 clones; roughly 88% of them were counted only once. Together, the top ten hold about 4.4% of the sample. Sequencing was carried out using peripheral blood. These receptors originate from a man aged 60-69 years with acute or convalescent COVID-19.

The V and J genes are TRBV11-3 and TRBJ2-1, with a tentative D call TRBD2 (6 bases). CDR3 length equals 15 residues. Trimming removed 1 base at V and 7 bases at J, with 14 bases between. The germline V gene has CDR1 SGHNT and CDR2 YENEEA. The CDR3 loop reads CASSLGGDFENEQFF. Here the CDR3 DNA reads TGTGCCAGCAGCTTAGGGGGGGATTTTGAGAATGAGCAGTTCTTC.

CDR3 bases: TGTGCCAGCAATAGCGGGAGGGCCCCCGGGGAGCTGTTTTTT. Protein sequence: CASNSGRAPGELFF. J is TRBJ2-2 and V is TRBV19; 11 positions match TRBD2. This CDR3 has 14 amino acids. Germline CDR1 LNHDA, CDR2 SQIVND (reference sequence). Trimming removed 9 bases from V and 6 bases from J; junction bases left unmatched: 6.

The rearrangement links TRBV2 to TRBJ1-2, with 7 bases identical to TRBD1. Trimming removed 6 bases from V and 4 bases from J; junction bases left unmatched: 8. This CDR3 is built from 14 residues. Germline CDR1 is SNHLY and CDR2 is FYNNEI. The CDR3 loop is CASSLNRDSYGYTF. CDR3 nucleotides: TGTGCCAGCAGCTTAAACCGGGACAGCTATGGCTACACCTTC.

In this sample, this clone turned up once. The CDR3 DNA reads as TGTGCCAGTAGTATAGCGAGACAGCGGGAACAGTTCTTC. Its translation: CASSIARQREQFF. The gene calls are TRBV19 and TRBJ2-1; 7 positions agree with TRBD2. The CDR3 extends over 13 amino acids. CDR1 is LNHDA and CDR2 is SQIVND in the germline V gene (reference sequence). The ends lost 1 base at V and 13 bases at J; junction bases unmatched: 7.

The chain carries TRBV7-9 and TRBJ1-2, with 8 bases lining up with TRBD1. Germline V lookup: CDR1 SEHNR, CDR2 FQNEAQ (reference sequence). V was clipped by 1 base and J by 8 bases; unmatched bases: 9. The CDR3 has 15 amino acids. The CDR3 nucleotides read TGTGCCAGCAGCTTAGGGGGGACAGGTGGAGAAGGCTACACCTTC. This sequence encodes CASSLGGTGGEGYTF.

The V call is TRBV3-1 (or the pseudogene TRBV3-2), the J call TRBJ2-5; 8 bases match TRBD1. The length of the CDR3 is 14 residues. J gave up 4 bases and V 4 bases, and 5 bases lay outside the gene matches. The germline V gene has CDR1 LGHDT and CDR2 YNNKEL (reference sequence). The CDR3 is CASSPTGTGETQYF. DNA for the CDR3: TGTGCCAGCAGCCCTACCGGGACAGGAGAGACCCAGTACTTC.

This clone appeared a few times. The J gene is TRBJ1-6, the V gene TRBV5-1, with D unresolved. V gave up 4 bases and J gave up 7 bases, with 18 bases separating them. The CDR3 totals 16 residues. Germline loops: CDR1 SGHRS, CDR2 YFSETQ. Here the CDR3 reads CASSIYSREVNSPLHF. Written as DNA, the CDR3 is TGCGCCAGCAGCATCTACTCCCGGGAAGTAAATTCACCCCTCCACTTT.

V is TRBV2 and J is TRBJ2-2; perhaps TRBD2 as D (7 bases). The germline V gene has CDR1 SNHLY and CDR2 FYNNEI. V was clipped by 0 bases and J by 2 bases, with 16 bases between them. This CDR3 has 18 amino acids. The chain's CDR3 is CASSEAFGGGVNTGELFF. DNA of the CDR3: TGTGCCAGCAGTGAAGCCTTCGGAGGGGGGGTTAACACCGGGGAGCTGTTTTTT.

The genes are TRBV27 and TRBJ1-1; maybe TRBD1 (6 bases). Germline V gene data show CDR1 as MNHEY and CDR2 as SMNVEV (reference sequence). CDR3 length equals 15 residues. The V end lost 5 bases, the J end lost 6 bases, and 19 bases lay between the germline ends. CDR3 nucleotides: TGTGCCAGCAGTCGCAAACAGGGATCCGCCCCTGAAGCTTTCTTT. It specifies CASSRKQGSAPEAFF.

In this sample, this clone turned up once. V is TRBV15 and J is TRBJ2-2; TRBD2 is a possible D gene (6 bases). The CDR3 has 14 amino acids. The germline V gene has CDR1 LNHNV and CDR2 YYDKDF (reference sequence). Trimming cost V 0 bases and J 6 bases, with 8 bases left between them. The CDR3 sequence is CATSRDWGAGELFF. The CDR3 nucleotides are TGTGCCACCAGCAGAGATTGGGGGGCCGGGGAGCTGTTTTTT.

CDR3 in amino acids: CSPGQNTEAFF. In DNA, the CDR3 is TGCAGTCCTGGACAGAACACTGAAGCTTTCTTT. V gene TRBV20-1 combines with J gene TRBJ1-1; TRBD1 might be the D (5 bases). Per germline, CDR1 DFQATT and CDR2 SNEGSKA (reference sequence). V lost 8 bases and J lost 1, with 8 bases in between. This CDR3 region has 11 residues.

This clone has a single count. The CDR3 is CSVETGRSSGANVLTF. The CDR3 DNA follows: TGCAGCGTTGAAACAGGGCGAAGCTCTGGGGCCAACGTCCTGACTTTC. The chain links TRBV29-1 to TRBJ2-6; TRBD1 is a possible D gene (6 bases). Germline loops: CDR1 SQVTM, CDR2 ANQGSEA. There are 16 residues in the CDR3. Between the trimmed V and J ends, which lost 2 bases and 0 bases, there was a span of 11 bases. The whole variable domain, remainder taken from reference TRBV29-1 and TRBJ2-6, is SAVISQKPSRDICQRGTSLTIQCQVDSQVTMMFWYRQQPGQSLTLIATANQGSEATYESGFVIDKFPISRPNLTFSTLTVSNMSPEDSSIYLCSVETGRSSGANVLTFGAGSRLTVL.

This chain uses TRBV5-4 with TRBJ1-4, with D tentatively TRBD1 (5 bases). CDR3 length equals 15 residues. V dropped 0 bases and J dropped 5 bases, with 11 bases sitting between them. Germline V lookup: CDR1 SGHNT, CDR2 YYREEE (reference sequence). In DNA, the CDR3 is TGTGCCAGCAGCTTGGGGGGAAGGGGCAATGAAAAACTGTTTTTT. Protein product: CASSLGGRGNEKLFF.

This clone occurred once. The chain has TRBV3-1 (or the pseudogene TRBV3-2) and TRBJ2-3; no firm D call. The CDR3 spans 16 residues. Germline V gives CDR1 LGHDT, CDR2 YNNKEL (reference sequence). V lost 0 bases and J lost 4, with 14 bases in between. CDR3 DNA: TGTGCCAGCAGCCAAGACCCCCCAACGGCGGCAGATACGCAGTATTTT. Protein sequence: CASSQDPPTAADTQYF.

The chain carries TRBV27 and TRBJ1-4; tentative D call: TRBD1 (5 bases). Germline V CDR1 and CDR2: MNHEY, SMNVEV (reference sequence). Trimming pared 5 bases from V and 0 bases from J, leaving 10 bases between. The CDR3 sequence is 15 residues long. The CDR3 sequence: CASSTWGATNEKLFF. Here the CDR3 DNA reads TGTGCCAGCAGTACCTGGGGGGCAACTAATGAAAAACTGTTTTTT.

The genes are TRBV2 and TRBJ2-3; 8 bases are shared with TRBD1. V lost 8 bases, J lost 0 bases, and 7 bases stayed unmatched. This CDR3 is built from 15 residues. The germline gives CDR1 SNHLY, CDR2 FYNNEI. The CDR3 reads CASQETGASTDTQYF. As DNA, the CDR3 is TGTGCCAGCCAGGAGACAGGGGCTAGCACAGATACGCAGTATTTT.

The chain joins TRBV6-5 to TRBJ1-2; possible D gene TRBD1, 6 bases. CDR1 and CDR2 (germline): MNHEY, SVGAGI. Trimming stripped 8 bases from V and 1 base from J, with 11 bases between. This CDR3 is 13 amino acids long. The DNA for the CDR3 is TGTGCCAGCTCGGACAGAAATAACTATGGCTACACCTTC. Translated: CASSDRNNYGYTF.

The rearrangement links TRBV10-1 to TRBJ2-5, with 10 bases fitting TRBD1. Germline-derived CDR1 and CDR2 are WNHNN and SYGVQD (reference sequence). The CDR3 extends over 15 amino acids. Trimming at V came to 6 bases and at J to 3 bases, leaving 7 bases not matched to a gene. CDR3 DNA: TGCGCCAGCAGCCAAACCGGGACAGGGGAAGAGACCCAGTACTTC. Protein product: CASSQTGTGEETQYF.

The chain employs TRBV7-3 and TRBJ2-3; weak D call: TRBD1 (6 bases). CDR1 is SGHTA and CDR2 is FQGTGA in the germline V gene. The V end lost 3 bases, the J end lost 2 bases, and 9 bases lay between the germline ends. There are 14 residues in the CDR3. This CDR3 is CASSFEGHTDTQYF. The CDR3 DNA follows: TGTGCCAGCAGCTTCGAGGGACACACAGATACGCAGTATTTT.

This clone has just one count. The V and J genes are TRBV28 and TRBJ1-2; TRBD1 aligns across 10 bases. The length of the CDR3 is 17 residues. Unmatched junction bases numbered 15, after V lost 6 bases and J lost 5 bases. From germline, CDR1 is MDHEN and CDR2 SYDVKM. DNA of the CDR3: TGTGCCAGCAGACGTCATGTGGGGACAGGGGCTGGGTATGGCTACACCTTC. Encoded protein: CASRRHVGTGAGYGYTF.

A word on this clone: In the same sample, other DNA sequences code for this CDR3. This chain joins TRBV5-1 and TRBJ2-1; 16 bases match TRBD2. Germline V gives CDR1 SGHRS, CDR2 YFSETQ. Trimming removed 3 bases from V and 1 base from J; junction bases left unmatched: 1. CDR3 length: 17 amino acids. DNA of the CDR3: TGCGCCAGCAGCTGGGGACTAGCGGGAGGGTCCTACAATGAGCAGTTCTTC. It yields the protein CASSWGLAGGSYNEQFF.

The CDR3 spells CSVAPVINEQYF. CDR3 in DNA: TGCAGCGTTGCCCCCGTTATTAACGAGCAGTACTTC. The chain links TRBV29-1 to TRBJ2-7; no firm D call. V gave up 4 bases and J gave up 5 bases, with 12 bases separating them. Germline V gene data show CDR1 as SQVTM and CDR2 as ANQGSEA. The length of the CDR3 is 12 residues.

This clone came up a few times. This chain links TRBV30 with TRBJ1-2, with a possible D match to TRBD1 (5 bases). The length of the CDR3 is 13 residues. Germline CDR1 and CDR2: GTSNPN and SVGIG (reference sequence). The germline V and J ends were trimmed by 5 bases and 1 base, with 11 bases remaining between them. In nucleotides, the CDR3 is TGTGCCTGGTTGGCCAGGGTTAACTATGGCTACACCTTC. It is translated as CAWLARVNYGYTF.

This chain joins TRBV18 and TRBJ1-5, with D tentatively TRBD1 (5 bases). CDR1 is KGHSH, CDR2 LQKENI, per germline. The V end lost 6 bases, the J end lost 7 bases, and 13 bases lay between the germline ends. The CDR3 sequence is 13 residues long. The CDR3 spells CASSPGRGQPQHF. The CDR3 DNA sequence: TGTGCCAGCTCCCCCGGTCGGGGGCAGCCCCAGCATTTT.

The chain joins TRBV7-3 to TRBJ2-1; 8 bases fit TRBD2. J was trimmed by 6 bases and V by 5 bases; bases with no gene match: 9. The CDR3 extends over 15 amino acids. Germline CDR1 SGHTA, CDR2 FQGTGA. CDR3 bases: TGTGCCAGCAGCGAAGCTAGCGGGTCCGGCAATGAGCAGTTCTTC. It is translated as CASSEASGSGNEQFF. The variable domain in full, with the rest retrieved from reference TRBV7-3 and TRBJ2-1, is GAGVSQTPSNKVTEKGKYVELRCDPISGHTALYWYRQSLGQGPEFLIYFQGTGAADDSGLPNDRFFAVRPEGSVSTLKIQRTERGDSAVYLCASSEASGSGNEQFFGPGTRLTVL.

The CDR3 is CASRRDRRNSPLHF. DNA for the CDR3: TGTGCCAGTCGACGGGACAGGCGGAATTCACCCCTCCACTTT. J is TRBJ1-6 and V is TRBV6-5, with 8 bases lining up with TRBD1. This CDR3 comprises 14 residues. The germline V gene encodes CDR1 MNHEY and CDR2 SVGAGI. Losses at the gene ends were 9 bases for V and 7 bases for J; bases not matched to a gene: 8.

The V gene is TRBV28, the J gene TRBJ1-1; 7 bases line up with TRBD1. This CDR3 spans 14 amino acids. The junction had 10 bases not matched to a gene; V was cut back by 6 bases and J by 6 bases. Per germline, CDR1 MDHEN and CDR2 SYDVKM. This chain's CDR3 is CASSLGQAFPEAFF. Written as DNA, the CDR3 is TGTGCCAGCAGCCTCGGACAGGCGTTCCCTGAAGCTTTCTTT.

The chain has TRBV5-1 and TRBJ2-7, with 9 bases that match TRBD2. The CDR3 is 14 amino acids. From germline, CDR1 is SGHRS and CDR2 YFSETQ. V lost 1 base, J lost 5 bases, and 4 bases stayed unmatched. CDR3 amino acids: CASSLRTSDNEQYF. The CDR3 DNA reads TGCGCCAGCAGCTTGAGGACTAGCGACAACGAGCAGTACTTC.